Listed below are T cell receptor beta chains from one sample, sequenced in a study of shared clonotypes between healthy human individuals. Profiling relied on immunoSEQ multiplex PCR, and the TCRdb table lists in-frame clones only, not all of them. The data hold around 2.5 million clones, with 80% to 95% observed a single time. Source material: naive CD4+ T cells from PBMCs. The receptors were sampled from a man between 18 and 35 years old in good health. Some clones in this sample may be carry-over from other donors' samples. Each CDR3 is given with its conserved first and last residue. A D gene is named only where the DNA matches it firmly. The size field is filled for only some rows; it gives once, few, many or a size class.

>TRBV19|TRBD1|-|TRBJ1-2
TGTGCCAGTAGTATGTGGACCGGGACAGGACCCTATGGCTACACCTTC
CASSMWTGTGPYGYTF
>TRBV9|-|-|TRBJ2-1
TGTGCCAGCAGCCAAGCCGGGAGCTCCTACAATGAGCAGTTCTTC
CASSQAGSSYNEQFF
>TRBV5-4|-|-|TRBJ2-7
TGTGCCAGCAGCTCCGATTTGACAGCGGCCTCCTACGAGCAGTACTTC
CASSSDLTAASYEQYF
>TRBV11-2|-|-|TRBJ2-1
TGTGCCAGCAGCTTGGCAGCCTACAATGAGCAGTTCTTC
CASSLAAYNEQFF
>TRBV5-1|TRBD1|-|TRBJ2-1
TGCGCCAGCAGCCGGGACAGGGTCTATGAGCAGTTCTTC
CASSRDRVYEQFF
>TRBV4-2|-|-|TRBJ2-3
TGTGCCAGCAGCCAGGACCCCCGGGTGACAGATACGCAGTATTTT
CASSQDPRVTDTQYF
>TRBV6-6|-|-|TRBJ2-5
TGTGCCAGCAGGAGAAGCCCCGTGGAGACCCAGTACTTC
CASRRSPVETQYF
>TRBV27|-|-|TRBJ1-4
TGTGCCAGCATCACCTCCCCCGGTCCAAGTAATGAAAAACTGTTTTTT
CASITSPGPSNEKLFF
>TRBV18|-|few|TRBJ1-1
TGTGCCAGCTCACCGACAGGGAACACTGAAGCTTTCTTT
CASSPTGNTEAFF
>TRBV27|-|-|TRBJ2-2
TGTGCCAGCAGTTTCTGGAACACCGGGGAGCTGTTTTTT
CASSFWNTGELFF
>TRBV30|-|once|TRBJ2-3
TGTGCCTGGAATTACCCGGGTGGGACAGATACGCAGTATTTT
CAWNYPGGTDTQYF
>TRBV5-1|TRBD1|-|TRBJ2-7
TGCGCCAGCAGATTGGGACAGGAGCCCTACGAGCAGTACTTC
CASRLGQEPYEQYF
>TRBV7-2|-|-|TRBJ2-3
TGTGCCAGCAGCACCATGTCGGGGGCAGATACGCAGTATTTT
CASSTMSGADTQYF
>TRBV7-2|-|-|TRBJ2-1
TGTGCCAGCAGCGGAGGCCCGGACTACAATGAGCAGTTCTTC
CASSGGPDYNEQFF
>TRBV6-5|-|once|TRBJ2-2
TGTGCCAGCAGTTACTGGGCTAACACCGGGGAGCTGTTTTTT
CASSYWANTGELFF
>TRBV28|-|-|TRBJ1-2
TGTGCCAGCAGTGCGGAGGCCTATGGCTACACCTTC
CASSAEAYGYTF
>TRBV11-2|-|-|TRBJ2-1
TGTGCCAGCAGCCCGTTGGGCTCCTACAATGAGCAGTTCTTC
CASSPLGSYNEQFF
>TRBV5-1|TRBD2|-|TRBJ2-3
TGCGCCAGCAGCGGGGGGGGCCGGACTAGCGGACCCGCAGATACGCAGTATTTT
CASSGGGRTSGPADTQYF
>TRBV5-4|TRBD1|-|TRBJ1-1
TGTGCCAGCAGCTCCCCCAACAGGGGATACACTGAAGCTTTCTTT
CASSSPNRGYTEAFF
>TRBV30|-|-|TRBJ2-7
TGTGCCTGGGGCACAGGGCTGATCTCCTACGAGCAGTACTTC
CAWGTGLISYEQYF
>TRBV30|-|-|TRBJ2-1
TGTGCCTGGAGTCAGGGGCCAATCTACAATGAGCAGTTCTTC
CAWSQGPIYNEQFF
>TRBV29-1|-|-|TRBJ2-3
TGCAGCGCCCGGCGGGGAGATACGCAGTATTTT
CSARRGDTQYF
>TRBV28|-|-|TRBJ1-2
TGTGCCAGCAGCCTTACCCCACTAGGGTCACTTCTCTATGGCTACACCTTC
CASSLTPLGSLLYGYTF
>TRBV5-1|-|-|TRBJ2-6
TGCGCCAGCAGCCTGAGACGGACCACTGGGGCCAACGTCCTGACTTTC
CASSLRRTTGANVLTF
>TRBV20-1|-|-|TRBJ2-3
TGCAGTGCTAGTTCCCCCGATAACCGGTATTTT
CSASSPDNRYF
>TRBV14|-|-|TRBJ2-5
TGTGCCAGCAGCCAAGATAAGTTCCTTGGGACCCAGTACTTC
CASSQDKFLGTQYF
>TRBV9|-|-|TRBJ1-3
TGTGCCAGCAGCGCAACAGGGATCTCTGGAAACACCATATATTTT
CASSATGISGNTIYF
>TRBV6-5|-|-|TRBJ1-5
TGTGCCAGCAGTTATCTGGGGGTATATCAGCCCCAGCATTTT
CASSYLGVYQPQHF
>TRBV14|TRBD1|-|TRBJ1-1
TGTGCCAGCAGTAAGTCGACAGGGACCAACACTGAAGCTTTCTTT
CASSKSTGTNTEAFF
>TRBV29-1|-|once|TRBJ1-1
TGCAGCGTCGGGGGCATGAACACTGAAGCTTTCTTT
CSVGGMNTEAFF
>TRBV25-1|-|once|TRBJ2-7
TGTGCCAGCAGTGACCCCCGGGACGGTAGCTACGAGCAGTACTTC
CASSDPRDGSYEQYF
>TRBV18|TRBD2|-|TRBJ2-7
TGTGCCAGCTCACCACCGCGACTAGCGGGAGACAACGAGCAGTACTTC
CASSPPRLAGDNEQYF
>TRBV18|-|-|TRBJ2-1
TGTGCCAGCTCACCAATAGCTTTCGGGATCGGGGGTGCCGATGAGCAGTTCTTC
CASSPIAFGIGGADEQFF